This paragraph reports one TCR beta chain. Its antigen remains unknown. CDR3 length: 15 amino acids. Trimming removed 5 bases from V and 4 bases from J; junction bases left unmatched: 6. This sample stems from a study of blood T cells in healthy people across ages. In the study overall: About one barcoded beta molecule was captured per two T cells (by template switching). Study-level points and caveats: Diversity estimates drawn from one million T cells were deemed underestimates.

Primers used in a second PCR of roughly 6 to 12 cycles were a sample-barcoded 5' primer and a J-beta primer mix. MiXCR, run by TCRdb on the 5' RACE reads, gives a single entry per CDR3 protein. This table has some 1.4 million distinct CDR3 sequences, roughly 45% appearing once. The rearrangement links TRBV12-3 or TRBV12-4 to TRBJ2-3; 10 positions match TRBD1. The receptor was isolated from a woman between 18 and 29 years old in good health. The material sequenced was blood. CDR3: CASSLRDRGPDTQYF. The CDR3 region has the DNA TGTGCCAGCAGTCTGAGGGACAGGGGACCAGATACGCAGTATTTT.